This T cell receptor (beta chain) appears in the sequencing data of a study of CD8 T cells in Susac syndrome. Germline-derived CDR1 and CDR2 are MGHRA and YSYEKL. Trimming at V came to 0 bases and at J to 3 bases, leaving 7 bases not matched to a gene. CDR3 length: 17 amino acids. With random hexamers, reverse transcription was performed on roughly 0.45 to 1 ug of RNA. TCRdb re-derived calls from the immunoSEQ multiplex PCR reads in MiXCR, one entry per CDR3 protein. The repertoire includes approximately 140,000 distinct CDR3 sequences, roughly 76% of them detected once, and around 0.51% sits in the top ten. TEMRA cells were FACS-enriched, unlike CD8+ and CD4+ T cells, which were negatively isolated.

The genes are TRBV4-1 and TRBJ2-1; TRBD2 matches at 8 bases. The specimen sequenced was CD8+ T cells from PBMCs. The receptor comes from a human donor with multiple sclerosis. As DNA, the CDR3 is TGCGCCAGCAGCCAAGATTGGGCGGGAGGTTACTACAATGAGCAGTTCTTC. Amino acid sequence: CASSQDWAGGYYNEQFF.